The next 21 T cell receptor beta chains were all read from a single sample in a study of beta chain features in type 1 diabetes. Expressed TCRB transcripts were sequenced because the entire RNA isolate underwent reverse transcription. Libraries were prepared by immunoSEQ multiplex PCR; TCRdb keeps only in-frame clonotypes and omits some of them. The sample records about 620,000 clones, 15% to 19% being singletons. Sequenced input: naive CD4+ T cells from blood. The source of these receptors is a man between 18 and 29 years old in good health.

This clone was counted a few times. This CDR3 reads CASSSREGYGYTF. The CDR3 DNA follows: TGTGCCAGCAGCTCGAGGGAAGGCTATGGCTACACCTTC. The J gene is TRBJ1-2, the V gene TRBV7-2; D gene unclear. The V gene lost 4 bases and the J gene lost 4 bases, with 10 bases spanning the gap. CDR3 length: 13 residues. Germline loops: CDR1 SGHTA, CDR2 FQGNSA.

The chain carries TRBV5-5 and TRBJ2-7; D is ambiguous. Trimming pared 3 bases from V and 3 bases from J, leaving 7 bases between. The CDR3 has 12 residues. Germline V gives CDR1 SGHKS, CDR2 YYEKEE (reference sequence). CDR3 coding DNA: TGTGCCAGCAGCTCCGCAAACTACGAGCAGTACTTC. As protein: CASSSANYEQYF. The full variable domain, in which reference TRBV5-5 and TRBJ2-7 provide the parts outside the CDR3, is DAGVTQSPTHLIKTRGQQVTLRCSPISGHKSVSWYQQVLGQGPQFIFQYYEKEERGRGNFPDRFSARQFPNYSSELNVNALLLGDSALYLCASSSANYEQYFGPGTRLTVT.

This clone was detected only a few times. This chain's CDR3 is CASSVGGQGEAFF. The CDR3 nucleotides read TGTGCCAGCAGCGTAGGGGGGCAAGGTGAAGCTTTCTTT. This rearrangement joins TRBV9 to TRBJ1-1; tentatively, D is TRBD1 (6 bases). V shed 0 bases and J shed 7 bases, with 10 bases lying between them. This CDR3 spans 13 amino acids. Germline V gives CDR1 SGDLS, CDR2 YYNGEE. The full variable domain, its missing parts supplied by reference TRBV9 and TRBJ1-1, is DSGVTQTPKHLITATGQRVTLRCSPRSGDLSVYWYQQSLDQGLQFLIQYYNGEERAKGNILERFSAQQFPDLHSELNLSSLELGDSALYFCASSVGGQGEAFFGQGTRLTVV.

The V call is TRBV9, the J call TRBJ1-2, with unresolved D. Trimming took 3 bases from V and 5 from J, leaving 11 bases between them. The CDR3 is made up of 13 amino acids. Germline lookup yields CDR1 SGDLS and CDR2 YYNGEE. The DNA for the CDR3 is TGTGCCAGCAGCGGGACCGTGGGGTATGGCTACACCTTC. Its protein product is CASSGTVGYGYTF.

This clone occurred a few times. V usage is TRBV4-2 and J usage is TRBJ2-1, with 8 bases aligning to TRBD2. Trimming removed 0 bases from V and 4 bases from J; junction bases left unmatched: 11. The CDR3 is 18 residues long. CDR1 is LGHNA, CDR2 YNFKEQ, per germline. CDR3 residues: CASSQDRVLAGQYNEQFF. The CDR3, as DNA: TGTGCCAGCAGCCAAGATAGAGTGCTAGCGGGCCAGTACAATGAGCAGTTCTTC.

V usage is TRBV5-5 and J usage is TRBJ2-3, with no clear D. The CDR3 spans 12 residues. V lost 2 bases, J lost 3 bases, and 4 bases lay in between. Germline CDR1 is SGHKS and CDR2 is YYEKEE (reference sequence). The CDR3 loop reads CASSLQTDTQYF. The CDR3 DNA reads TGTGCCAGCAGCTTACAGACAGATACGCAGTATTTT.

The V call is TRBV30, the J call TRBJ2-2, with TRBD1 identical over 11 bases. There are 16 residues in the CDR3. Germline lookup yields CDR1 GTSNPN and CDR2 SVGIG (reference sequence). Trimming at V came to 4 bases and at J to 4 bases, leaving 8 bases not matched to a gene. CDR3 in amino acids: CAWTPRTGGLTGELFF. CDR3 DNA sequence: TGTGCCTGGACCCCGAGGACAGGGGGCCTCACCGGGGAGCTGTTTTTT.

This CDR3 is CASSLDRVVNTEAFF. In DNA form, the CDR3 reads TGTGCCAGCAGCCTGGACAGGGTAGTGAACACTGAAGCTTTCTTT. The chain couples TRBV7-2 to TRBJ1-1, with TRBD1 identical over 8 bases. This CDR3 is 15 amino acids long. V was pared by 5 bases and J by 0 bases, with 5 bases of the junction left unmatched. Germline V gene sequence: CDR1 SGHTA, CDR2 FQGNSA.

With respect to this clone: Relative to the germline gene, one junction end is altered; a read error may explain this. CDR3 coding DNA: TGTGCCAGCAGTTTAATCCGCTCTGGGGCCAACGGCCTGACTTTC. It encodes CASSLIRSGANGLTF. The gene calls are TRBV28 and TRBJ2-6; possibly TRBD1 for D (5 bases). Germline V gives CDR1 MDHEN, CDR2 SYDVKM. The CDR3 covers 15 residues.

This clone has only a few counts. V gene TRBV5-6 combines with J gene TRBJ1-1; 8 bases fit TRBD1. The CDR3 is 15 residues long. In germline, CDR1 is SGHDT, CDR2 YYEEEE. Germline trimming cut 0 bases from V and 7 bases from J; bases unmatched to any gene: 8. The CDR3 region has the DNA TGTGCCAGCAGCTTGGATTGGACAGGGAATTTTGAAGCTTTCTTT. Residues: CASSLDWTGNFEAFF. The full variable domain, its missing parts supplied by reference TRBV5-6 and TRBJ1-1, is DAGVTQSPTHLIKTRGQQVTLRCSPKSGHDTVSWYQQALGQGPQFIFQYYEEEERQRGNFPDRFSGHQFPNYSSELNVNALLLGDSALYLCASSLDWTGNFEAFFGQGTRLTVV.

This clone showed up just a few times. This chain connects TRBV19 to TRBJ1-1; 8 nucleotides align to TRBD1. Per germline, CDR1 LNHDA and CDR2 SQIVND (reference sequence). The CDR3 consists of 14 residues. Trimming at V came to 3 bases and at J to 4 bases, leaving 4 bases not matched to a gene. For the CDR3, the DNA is TGTGCCAGTAGTATCAGGGGGCTTGTCACTGAAGCTTTCTTT. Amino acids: CASSIRGLVTEAFF.

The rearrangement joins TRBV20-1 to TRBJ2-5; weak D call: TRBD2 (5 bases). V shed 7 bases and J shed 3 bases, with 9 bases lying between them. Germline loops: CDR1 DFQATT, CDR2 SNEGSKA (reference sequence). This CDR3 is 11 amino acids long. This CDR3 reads CSVRGEETQYF. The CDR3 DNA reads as TGCAGTGTACGGGGTGAAGAGACCCAGTACTTC.

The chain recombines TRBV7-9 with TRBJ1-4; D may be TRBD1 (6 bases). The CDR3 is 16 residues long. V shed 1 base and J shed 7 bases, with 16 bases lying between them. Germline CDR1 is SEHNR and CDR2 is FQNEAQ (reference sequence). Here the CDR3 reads CASSLGQTGNSEKLFF. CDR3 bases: TGTGCCAGCAGCTTAGGCCAGACAGGCAACTCTGAAAAACTGTTTTTT. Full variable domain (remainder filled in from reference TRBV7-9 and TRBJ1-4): DTGVSQNPRHKITKRGQNVTFRCDPISEHNRLYWYRQTLGQGPEFLTYFQNEAQLEKSRLLSDRFSAERPKGSFSTLEIQRTEQGDSAMYLCASSLGQTGNSEKLFFGSGTQLSVL.

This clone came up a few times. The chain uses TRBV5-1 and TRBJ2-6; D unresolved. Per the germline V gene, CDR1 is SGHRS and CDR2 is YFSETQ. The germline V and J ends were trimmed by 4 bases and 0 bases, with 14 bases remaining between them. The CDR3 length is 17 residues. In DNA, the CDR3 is TGCGCCAGCAGCCTGGCTGCGGTTAGCTCTGGGGCCAACGTCCTGACTTTC. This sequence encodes CASSLAAVSSGANVLTF.

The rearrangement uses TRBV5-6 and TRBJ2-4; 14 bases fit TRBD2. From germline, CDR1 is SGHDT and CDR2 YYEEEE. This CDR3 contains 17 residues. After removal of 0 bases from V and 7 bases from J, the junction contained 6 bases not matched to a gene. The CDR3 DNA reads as TGTGCCAGCAGCTTGGTAGGGACTAGCGGGAGTAGTAACATTCAGTACTTC. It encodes CASSLVGTSGSSNIQYF.

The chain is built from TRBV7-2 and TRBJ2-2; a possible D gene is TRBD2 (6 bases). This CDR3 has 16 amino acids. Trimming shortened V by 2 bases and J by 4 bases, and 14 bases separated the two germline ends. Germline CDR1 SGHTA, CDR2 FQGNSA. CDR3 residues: CASSLSGRGPTGELFF. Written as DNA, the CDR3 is TGTGCCAGCAGCTTATCGGGGCGGGGCCCCACCGGGGAGCTGTTTTTT.

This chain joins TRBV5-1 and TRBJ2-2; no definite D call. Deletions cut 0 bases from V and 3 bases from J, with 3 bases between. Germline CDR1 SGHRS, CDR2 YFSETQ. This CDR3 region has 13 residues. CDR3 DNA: TGCGCCAGCAGCTTGGCCGACACCGGGGAGCTGTTTTTT. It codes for CASSLADTGELFF.

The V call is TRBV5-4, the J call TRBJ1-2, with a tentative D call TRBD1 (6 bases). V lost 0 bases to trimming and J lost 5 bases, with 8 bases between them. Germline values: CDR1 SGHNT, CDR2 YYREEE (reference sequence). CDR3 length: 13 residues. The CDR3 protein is CASSLDRAYGYTF. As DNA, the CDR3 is TGTGCCAGCAGCTTGGACAGGGCTTATGGCTACACCTTC.

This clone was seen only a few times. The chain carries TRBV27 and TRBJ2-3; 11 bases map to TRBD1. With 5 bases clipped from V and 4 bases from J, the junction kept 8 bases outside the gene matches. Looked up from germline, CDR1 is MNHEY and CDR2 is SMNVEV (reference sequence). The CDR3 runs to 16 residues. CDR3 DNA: TGTGCCAGCAGTCCCCGGACAGGGGGCGTTGCAGATACGCAGTATTTT. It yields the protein CASSPRTGGVADTQYF.

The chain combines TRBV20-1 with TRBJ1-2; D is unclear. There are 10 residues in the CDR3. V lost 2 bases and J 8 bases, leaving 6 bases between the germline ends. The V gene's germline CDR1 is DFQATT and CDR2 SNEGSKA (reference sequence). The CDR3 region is CSARPAGYTF. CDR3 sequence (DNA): TGCAGTGCTAGACCCGCCGGCTACACCTTC.

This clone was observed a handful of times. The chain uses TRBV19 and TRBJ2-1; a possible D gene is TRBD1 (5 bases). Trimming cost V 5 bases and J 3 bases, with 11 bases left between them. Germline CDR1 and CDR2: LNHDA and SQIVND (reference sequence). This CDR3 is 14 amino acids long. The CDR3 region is CASSVGALYNEQFF. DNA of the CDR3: TGTGCCAGTAGTGTAGGGGCCCTCTACAATGAGCAGTTCTTC.